The source of this TCR beta chain is a study of blood T cell repertoires in COVID-19. Background on the study: Acute and convalescent COVID-19 specimens originated in the United States, Italy and Spain. Nucleic acid was either cDNA or gDNA, and it came from T cells, B-cell-depleted T cells, or PBMCs.

The authors' processing: The authors estimated nucleated cell counts from reference gene primer amplification. Data came from immunoSEQ multiplex PCR; TCRdb stores just in-frame clones and leaves some out. That table supplies the V and J calls and clone size; D and trimming were determined from the DNA. The repertoire consists of around 200,000 clones, with approximately 86% occurring once and the leading ten covering 2.5% to 3.5%. The V end lost 4 bases, the J end lost 0 bases, and 17 bases lay between the germline ends. Germline values: CDR1 LNHDA, CDR2 SQIVND (reference sequence). The CDR3 length is 17 residues.

The receptor's source is a man aged 40-55 years with active or convalescent COVID-19. The sample taken for sequencing was peripheral blood. The chain joins TRBV19 to TRBJ2-3; D uncertain. Here the CDR3 DNA reads TGTGCCAGTAGTACCTTGAGTGCTTCCCCTAGCACAGATACGCAGTATTTT. Amino acid sequence: CASSTLSASPSTDTQYF.